Listed below are T cell receptor beta chains from one sample, sequenced in a study of blood T cell repertoires in COVID-19. Sequencing was performed with immunoSEQ multiplex PCR; in TCRdb, only in-frame clones are kept and a portion is missing. The sample has approximately 160,000 clones; approximately 80% are singletons. Material for sequencing was PBMCs or T cells enriched from blood (not recorded which). The origin of the receptors is a woman in her forties or fifties who had recovered from COVID-19. Each CDR3 is given with its conserved first and last residue. D genes are given only for firm matches. Size values are once, few and many counts, or a class for expanded clones, and some rows have none.

TRBV2	TRBJ1-5	.	.	TGTGCCAGCAACTTAGTCCAGGGTAGCAATCAGCCCCAGCATTTT	CASNLVQGSNQPQHF
TRBV7-3	TRBJ2-1	.	TRBD2	TGTGCCAGCAGCTTAGTCGGGGGGGCCTGGGATGAGCAGTTCTTC	CASSLVGGAWDEQFF
TRBV20-1	TRBJ1-2	.	.	TGCAGTGCTAGTACGGGTGGCTACACCTTC	CSASTGGYTF
TRBV24-1	TRBJ1-2	.	TRBD1	TGTGCCTCCCAGGACCGGGACAGGGAAGGCTACACCTTC	CASQDRDREGYTF
TRBV29-1	TRBJ2-7	.	.	TGCAGCGTTGAAGATCCTTACTCCTACGAGCAGTACTTC	CSVEDPYSYEQYF
TRBV5-1	TRBJ2-6	.	.	TGCGCCAGCATGGGGACATCGGGGGCCAACGTCCTGACTTTC	CASMGTSGANVLTF
TRBV9	TRBJ2-1	once	TRBD2	TGTGCCAGCAGCTCCAGCGGGAGCTCCTACAATGAGCAGTTCTTC	CASSSSGSSYNEQFF
TRBV3-1/TRBV3-2	TRBJ1-2	.	.	TGTGCCAGCAGCCGATCCGCCAGGGATGGCTACACCTTC	CASSRSARDGYTF
TRBV4-3	TRBJ1-4	.	TRBD1	TGCGCCAGCAGCCGTGTGGGGACAGGGAGTGAAAAACTGTTTTTT	CASSRVGTGSEKLFF
TRBV12-3/TRBV12-4	TRBJ1-5	.	.	TGTGCCAGCAGATACAGGTCCTTGGGGCCCCAGCATTTT	CASRYRSLGPQHF
TRBV5-1	TRBJ2-7	.	TRBD1	TGCGCCAGCAGCTTGGGGCAGGGGGCCTACGAGCAGTACTTC	CASSLGQGAYEQYF
TRBV7-7	TRBJ2-1	once	TRBD2	TGTGCTAGCAGCGCGGGACTAGCGATTGGCAATGAGCAGTTCTTC	CASSAGLAIGNEQFF
TRBV18	TRBJ1-5	.	.	TGTGCCAGCTCACCCGGGGTCACGGGGCAGCCCCAGCATTTT	CASSPGVTGQPQHF
TRBV19	TRBJ2-3	once	TRBD2	TGTGCCAGTAGGTCCGGGACTAGATCCGATACGCAGTATTTT	CASRSGTRSDTQYF
TRBV5-1	TRBJ2-7	.	TRBD2	TGCGCCAGCACCCCCAGCCGGACTAGCGGGAGGGCTGCCAACGAGCAGTACTTC	CASTPSRTSGRAANEQYF
TRBV23-1	TRBJ2-1	.	.	TGCGCCAGCAGTCAGGAGACAGGCGCCTACAATGAGCAGTTCTTC	CASSQETGAYNEQFF
TRBV19	TRBJ1-5	.	.	TGTGCCAGTGGCCCGGGGGGAAGTGGACAGCCCCAGCATTTT	CASGPGGSGQPQHF
TRBV9	TRBJ1-2	.	TRBD1	TGTGCCAGCACCATTGGGCGACAGGGATCGGGCGGCTACACCTTC	CASTIGRQGSGGYTF
TRBV3-1/TRBV3-2	TRBJ2-1	.	.	TGTGCCAGCAGCCATTCCGGGGTTTACAATGAGCAGTTCTTC	CASSHSGVYNEQFF
TRBV19	TRBJ2-7	.	TRBD1	TGTGCCAGTAGTATAGTTGGGACAGGCTCCTACGAGCAGTACTTC	CASSIVGTGSYEQYF
TRBV7-3	TRBJ2-1	many	TRBD2	TGTGCCAGCAGCCAGGGACTACATTCCTACAATGAGCAGTTCTTC	CASSQGLHSYNEQFF
TRBV10-3	TRBJ2-7	.	TRBD2	TGTGCCATCAGTGGGGACTACTACGAGCAGTACTTC	CAISGDYYEQYF
TRBV21-1	TRBJ1-6	.	.	TGTGCCAGCAGCAAGGTCGAAGAGGGAACATCACCCCTCCACTTT	CASSKVEEGTSPLHF
TRBV10-3	TRBJ1-2	.	.	TGTGCCATCAGCCTAAGCCAGGGTAACTATGGCTACACCTTC	CAISLSQGNYGYTF
TRBV4-3	TRBJ2-7	.	.	TGCGCCAGCAGCCAAGAGCGAACGATCCCGACCTACGAGCAGTACTTC	CASSQERTIPTYEQYF
TRBV4-3	TRBJ1-5	.	TRBD1	TGCGCCAGCAGCCGCGCGGGACAGGGGAATCAGCCCCAGCATTTT	CASSRAGQGNQPQHF
TRBV9	TRBJ1-2	.	.	TGTGCCAGCAGCGTAGATTCGGAGGATTATGGCTACACCTTC	CASSVDSEDYGYTF
TRBV7-2	TRBJ1-6	.	TRBD1	TGTGCCAGCAGCTTAGACAGGGGGAGTAATTCACCCCTCCACTTT	CASSLDRGSNSPLHF
TRBV27	TRBJ1-2	.	.	TGTGCCAGCAGTTTCCAAATAGGCGGCTATGGCTACACCTTC	CASSFQIGGYGYTF
TRBV28	TRBJ2-5	many	TRBD2	TGTGCCAGCAGTTTTCCTAGCGGAGAGACCCAGTACTTC	CASSFPSGETQYF
TRBV19	TRBJ1-5	.	.	TGTGCCAGTAGTATAGGACTACGGGAGAATAGCAATCAGCCCCAGCATTTT	CASSIGLRENSNQPQHF
TRBV18	TRBJ2-1	.	.	TGTGCCAGCTCACCATCCTCCGTGTTCAGTTCCTACAATGAGCAGTTCTTC	CASSPSSVFSSYNEQFF
TRBV3-1/TRBV3-2	TRBJ2-7	.	TRBD2	TGTGCCAGCAGCCAAGATGGGGGACTAGCGGCTTACGAGCAGTACTTC	CASSQDGGLAAYEQYF
TRBV7-3	TRBJ2-2	few	TRBD1	TGTGCCAGCAGCTCTGGGACAGGGACGGGGGAGCTGTTTTTT	CASSSGTGTGELFF